Presented here are 24 T cell receptor beta chains from one specimen sequenced in a study of cytomegalovirus exposure and HLA in healthy donors. The PCR employed 60 Vbeta primers together with 13 Jbeta primers. TCRdb keeps only in-frame clones here, not all; method: immunoSEQ multiplex PCR. The sample consists of tens of thousands of clones, approximately 69% of them appearing once. The sample comprised PBMCs. The receptor set was obtained from a man aged 40-49 years in good health and CMV-seropositive.

The chain combines TRBV28 with TRBJ2-7, with 7 bases matching TRBD2. The V gene's germline CDR1 is MDHEN and CDR2 SYDVKM. After removal of 6 bases from V and 5 bases from J, the junction contained 10 bases not matched to a gene. The CDR3 length is 14 residues. CDR3 protein: CASRVKGTTHEQYF. The CDR3 region has the DNA TGTGCCAGCAGGGTTAAAGGGACTACCCACGAGCAGTACTTC.

J is TRBJ2-1 and V is TRBV9; 10 nucleotides match TRBD1. This CDR3 is 15 amino acids long. Trimming at V came to 4 bases and at J to 4 bases, leaving 5 bases not matched to a gene. From germline, CDR1 is SGDLS and CDR2 YYNGEE. For the CDR3, the DNA is TGTGCCAGCAGCACCGGACAGGGGGGTTACAATGAGCAGTTCTTC. It codes for CASSTGQGGYNEQFF. Full variable domain (rest looked up from reference TRBV9 and TRBJ2-1): DSGVTQTPKHLITATGQRVTLRCSPRSGDLSVYWYQQSLDQGLQFLIQYYNGEERAKGNILERFSAQQFPDLHSELNLSSLELGDSALYFCASSTGQGGYNEQFFGPGTRLTVL.

The chain is built from TRBV7-2 and TRBJ1-5, with 7 positions matching TRBD1. The CDR3 has 17 amino acids. The junction had 14 bases not matched to a gene; V was cut back by 2 bases and J by 7 bases. The germline V gene has CDR1 SGHTA and CDR2 FQGNSA. The CDR3 bases are TGTGCCAGCAGCTTATCTAATAACCAAGGCAGGGGGCAGCCCCAGCATTTT. Translation gives CASSLSNNQGRGQPQHF.

This clone has only a few counts. The rearrangement joins TRBV4-1 to TRBJ1-3, with D perhaps matching TRBD1 (5 bases). The V gene lost 3 bases and the J gene lost 0 bases, with 9 bases spanning the gap. The germline gives CDR1 MGHRA, CDR2 YSYEKL. The CDR3 is 15 amino acids. Here the CDR3 reads CASSHGGFSGNTIYF. The CDR3 nucleotides are TGCGCCAGCAGCCACGGGGGATTCTCTGGAAACACCATATATTTT.

The genes are TRBV7-9 and TRBJ1-4; possible D gene TRBD1, 5 bases. Germline V gene lookup returns CDR1 SEHNR and CDR2 FQNEAQ (reference sequence). The ends were cut back, 5 bases at V and 1 base at J, with 14 bases in the middle. The CDR3 covers 16 residues. The CDR3 DNA reads as TGTGCCAGCAGCCCGGGGGGATTAGGAACTAATGAAAAACTGTTTTTT. Amino acid sequence: CASSPGGLGTNEKLFF.

The chain has TRBV5-1 and TRBJ2-1; TRBD2 matches at 10 bases. J gave up 0 bases and V 4 bases, and 4 bases lay outside the gene matches. Looked up from germline, CDR1 is SGHRS and CDR2 is YFSETQ. This CDR3 is built from 16 residues. The CDR3 sequence is CASSKSGGDSYNEQFF. CDR3 nucleotide sequence: TGCGCCAGCAGCAAAAGCGGGGGGGACTCCTACAATGAGCAGTTCTTC.

The chain couples TRBV7-2 to TRBJ1-2; 8 nucleotides align to TRBD1. V lost 7 bases and J lost 7; bases outside the gene matches: 20. The V gene's germline CDR1 is SGHTA and CDR2 FQGNSA. The CDR3 spans 17 residues. CDR3 nucleotides: TGTGCCAGCACCCTGTCTCTTTGGGGCAGGGGGCAAATTGGCTACACCTTC. It codes for CASTLSLWGRGQIGYTF.

The chain carries TRBV6-1 and TRBJ2-5, with TRBD1 matching 10 bases. The V and J ends lost 7 bases and 2 bases, in that order; junction bases with no gene match: 7. The germline V gene encodes CDR1 MNHNS and CDR2 SASEGT. The CDR3 has 15 residues. The CDR3 DNA sequence: TGTGCCAGCACCCTGGGACAGGGGACTCAAGAGACCCAGTACTTC. Its protein is CASTLGQGTQETQYF.

This chain joins TRBV28 and TRBJ2-1; possibly TRBD2 for D (5 bases). The CDR3 runs to 13 residues. In germline, CDR1 is MDHEN, CDR2 SYDVKM. The V end was cut by 4 bases, the J end by 8 bases, with 12 bases between. The CDR3 DNA reads TGTGCCAGCAGTTCAACGGGGAGTTATGAGCAGTTCTTC. Protein: CASSSTGSYEQFF.

The chain uses TRBV15 and TRBJ1-5, with 10 bases fitting TRBD1. The V gene's germline CDR1 is LNHNV and CDR2 YYDKDF (reference sequence). CDR3 size: 16 residues. The V and J ends lost 1 base and 5 bases, in that order; junction bases with no gene match: 5. CDR3 DNA sequence: TGTGCCACCAGCAGAGGACTGGGACAGGGGCATCAGCCCCAGCATTTT. Protein sequence: CATSRGLGQGHQPQHF. The full variable domain, rest sourced from reference TRBV15 and TRBJ1-5, is DAMVIQNPRYQVTQFGKPVTLSCSQTLNHNVMYWYQQKSSQAPKLLFHYYDKDFNNEADTPDNFQSRRPNTSFCFLDIRSPGLGDTAMYLCATSRGLGQGHQPQHFGDGTRLSIL.

This clone was counted once. The chain joins TRBV10-2 to TRBJ2-5; 7 bases match TRBD1. Germline assignment: CDR1 WSHSY and CDR2 SAAADI. The CDR3 covers 13 residues. Trimming took 5 bases from V and 2 from J; bases not matched to a gene: 2. CDR3 DNA: TGCGCCAGCAGTTCACAGGGGCAAGAGACCCAGTACTTC. It yields the protein CASSSQGQETQYF.

The chain joins TRBV27 to TRBJ2-7, with 7 bases identical to TRBD2. The trim removed 2 bases at V and 3 bases at J, leaving 1 base unmatched. This CDR3 has 13 residues. CDR1 MNHEY and CDR2 SMNVEV come from the germline V gene (reference sequence). CDR3 DNA: TGTGCCAGCAGTTTACAGCGGGGCTACGAGCAGTACTTC. It specifies CASSLQRGYEQYF.

The chain employs TRBV7-8 and TRBJ2-7, with D perhaps TRBD1 (5 bases). The CDR3 is made up of 15 amino acids. Germline assignment: CDR1 SGHVS and CDR2 FQNEAQ. The V end lost 4 bases, the J end lost 1 base, and 14 bases lay between the germline ends. In nucleotides, the CDR3 is TGTGCCAGCAGCTCAGATTTACGACAGTCCTACGAGCAGTACTTC. Its translation: CASSSDLRQSYEQYF.

With respect to this clone: The junction does not match germline at one end; this may be a read error. CDR3 in amino acids: CAGSATSGYGYEQYF. The DNA of the CDR3 is TGCGCCGGCAGTGCTACTAGCGGGTATGGCTACGAGCAGTACTTC. This chain uses TRBV10-1 with TRBJ2-7; 9 nucleotides line up with TRBD2. Germline V gene data show CDR1 as WNHNN and CDR2 as SYGVQD (reference sequence). The CDR3 runs to 15 residues.

The CDR3 here is CASELGAPGNEQFF. The CDR3 coding sequence is TGTGCCAGCGAGTTGGGGGCCCCCGGCAATGAGCAGTTCTTC. The chain has TRBV2 and TRBJ2-1; a weak D match, TRBD1 (6 bases). CDR1 is SNHLY, CDR2 FYNNEI, per germline. The CDR3 runs 14 residues. The germline V and J ends were trimmed by 8 bases and 6 bases, with 17 bases remaining between them.

This clone turned up a few times. CDR3: CASSPGTGNTGELFF. In DNA, the CDR3 is TGTGCCAGCAGCCCGGGGACAGGGAACACCGGGGAGCTGTTTTTT. The chain uses TRBV7-9 and TRBJ2-2; 8 bases map to TRBD1. The CDR3 sequence is 15 residues long. With V trimmed by 5 bases and J by 1 base, 3 bases remained unmatched. Germline CDR1 SEHNR, CDR2 FQNEAQ (reference sequence).

The V gene is TRBV29-1, the J gene TRBJ2-1; D perhaps matches TRBD2 (6 bases). Germline CDR1 SQVTM, CDR2 ANQGSEA. V was cut by 8 bases and J by 4 bases, with 18 bases left in between. This CDR3 has 14 residues. The CDR3 region is CSINGLALYNEQFF. CDR3 in DNA: TGCAGCATCAATGGGCTAGCGCTTTACAATGAGCAGTTCTTC.

This chain joins TRBV2 and TRBJ2-7; tentatively, D is TRBD2 (5 bases). The V and J ends lost 6 bases and 6 bases respectively, with 21 bases between them. Germline loops: CDR1 SNHLY, CDR2 FYNNEI. This CDR3 has 15 amino acids. The CDR3 bases are TGTGCCAGCAGAGAAAGTGAGGGCCGGGTACGCGAGCAGTACTTC. Translation gives CASRESEGRVREQYF.

The chain couples TRBV29-1 to TRBJ2-5; maybe TRBD1 (6 bases). Germline CDR1 and CDR2: SQVTM and ANQGSEA. The V gene lost 8 bases and the J gene lost 4 bases, with 17 bases spanning the gap. CDR3 length: 13 amino acids. CDR3 sequence reads: CSTRGSRGETQYF. CDR3 DNA sequence: TGCAGCACCCGCGGAAGCAGGGGAGAGACCCAGTACTTC.

Details on this clone: This sample also contains other DNA sequences that code for the same CDR3. The chain couples TRBV13 to TRBJ2-5; D not certain. V was clipped by 2 bases and J by 4 bases, with 23 bases between them. There are 18 residues in the CDR3. Per the germline V gene, CDR1 is PRHDT and CDR2 is FYEKMQ (reference sequence). The CDR3 spells CASSLSPAGSSIPETQYF. DNA of the CDR3: TGTGCCAGCAGCTTATCCCCAGCAGGTTCCTCCATCCCAGAGACCCAGTACTTC.

V and J are TRBV5-1 and TRBJ2-3; 11 bases are shared with TRBD2. This CDR3 has 16 amino acids. V dropped 4 bases and J dropped 0; count of bases not matched to a gene: 4. Germline CDR1 reads SGHRS; CDR2 reads YFSETQ. CDR3 bases: TGCGCCAGCAGCGACAGGACTAGCGGGAGCACAGATACGCAGTATTTT. Protein: CASSDRTSGSTDTQYF.

This clone was seen just once. This chain joins TRBV30 and TRBJ2-7; the D gene is possibly TRBD1 (6 bases). Germline-derived CDR1 and CDR2 are GTSNPN and SVGIG (reference sequence). The V gene lost 5 bases and the J gene lost 0 bases, with 14 bases spanning the gap. The CDR3 loop spans 14 amino acids. The CDR3 reads CAWERQDLSYEQYF. The CDR3 nucleotides read TGTGCCTGGGAAAGACAGGACCTCTCCTACGAGCAGTACTTC.

The genes are TRBV30 and TRBJ1-2; 8 bases line up with TRBD1. Losses at the gene ends were 5 bases for V and 5 bases for J; bases not matched to a gene: 7. Germline V lookup: CDR1 GTSNPN, CDR2 SVGIG (reference sequence). The length of the CDR3 is 13 residues. CDR3 sequence reads: CAWGQGAGYGYTF. CDR3 in DNA: TGTGCCTGGGGGCAGGGGGCGGGGTATGGCTACACCTTC.

This chain links TRBV7-8 with TRBJ1-3; D gene uncertain. Trimming took off 1 base at V and 2 bases at J, with 9 bases between the two ends. Germline values: CDR1 SGHVS, CDR2 FQNEAQ. The CDR3 covers 15 residues. The CDR3 nucleotides read TGTGCCAGCAGCTTAGTGGCAGGCGCTGGAAACACCATATATTTT. Its translation is CASSLVAGAGNTIYF.